The 13 T cell receptor beta chains below come from one sample, sequenced in a study of shared clonotypes between healthy human individuals. TCRdb's copy holds only in-frame clones and misses some; the assay was immunoSEQ multiplex PCR. The sample shows 1,500,000 or so clones, approximately 97% of them seen only once. Sequencing was done on a sample of naive CD4+ T cells sorted from blood. Subset reported: CD45RA+ positively selected. The receptors here all came from a man aged 25 to 45 in good health.

The chain links TRBV7-6 to TRBJ1-1; 7 positions agree with TRBD1. V trimming: 4 bases; J trimming: 10 bases; junction bases outside the gene matches: 6. Germline V lookup: CDR1 SGHVS, CDR2 FNYEAQ. This CDR3 spans 12 amino acids. The CDR3 is CASSSRQGGAFF. DNA for the CDR3: TGTGCCAGCAGCTCGAGACAGGGTGGAGCTTTCTTT.

V is TRBV5-4 and J is TRBJ1-5, with 9 bases aligning to TRBD1. Trimming removed 3 bases from V and 4 bases from J; junction bases left unmatched: 11. Germline V gene sequence: CDR1 SGHNT, CDR2 YYREEE (reference sequence). The CDR3 runs to 17 residues. In nucleotides, the CDR3 is TGTGCCAGCAGCTCTGGGGGCTCCGGGACAGGGAATCAGCCCCAGCATTTT. Amino acids: CASSSGGSGTGNQPQHF.

Points on this clone: The junction departs from germline at one end; a sequencing error may be responsible. V usage is TRBV7-9 and J usage is TRBJ2-7; D ambiguous. The CDR3 length is 14 residues. Looked up from germline, CDR1 is SEHNR and CDR2 is FQNEAQ (reference sequence). CDR3 sequence reads: CASSPSWAETGSDF. For the CDR3, the DNA is TGTGCCAGCAGCCCCTCCTGGGCGGAAACCGGCTCCGACTTC.

This clone was seen just once. This rearrangement joins TRBV7-2 to TRBJ2-7, with D uncertain. This CDR3 has 11 residues. The ends were cut back, 1 base at V and 8 bases at J, with 6 bases in the middle. In germline, CDR1 is SGHTA, CDR2 FQGNSA. CDR3 sequence (DNA): TGTGCCAGCAGCTTAGGGTCTCAGCAGTACTTC. Amino acids: CASSLGSQQYF.

The J gene is TRBJ1-5, the V gene TRBV28; D not resolved. In germline, CDR1 is MDHEN, CDR2 SYDVKM. This CDR3 comprises 15 residues. V lost 3 bases to trimming and J lost 0 bases, with 9 bases between them. CDR3 DNA: TGTGCCAGCAGTTTTAACCGCCTTAGCAATCAGCCCCAGCATTTT. As protein: CASSFNRLSNQPQHF. Filled out from reference TRBV28 and TRBJ1-5, the complete variable domain reads DVKVTQSSRYLVKRTGEKVFLECVQDMDHENMFWYRQDPGLGLRLIYFSYDVKMKEKGDIPEGYSVSREKKERFSLILESASTNQTSMYLCASSFNRLSNQPQHFGDGTRLSIL.

In nucleotides, the CDR3 is TGTGCCAGCAGACCTAGCGGGGCCACCGGGGAGCTGTTTTTT. Translated: CASRPSGATGELFF. The rearrangement joins TRBV6-5 to TRBJ2-2, with 9 bases matching TRBD2. CDR1 is MNHEY and CDR2 is SVGAGI in the germline V gene. Trimming cost V 6 bases and J 4 bases; bases outside gene matches: 3. This CDR3 has 14 amino acids.

The chain carries TRBV7-5 and TRBJ1-5. TRBV7-5 is assigned pseudogene status. The CDR3 is made up of 11 amino acids. The CDR3 DNA sequence: TGTGTCAGAAGCGAGAGGGAGCCCCAGCATTTT. As protein: CVRSEREPQHF.

This sequence joins TRBV6-4 and TRBJ2-2; D ambiguous. Germline CDR1 is MRHNA and CDR2 is SNTAGT. The V and J ends lost 5 bases and 3 bases respectively, with 4 bases between them. The CDR3 has 12 residues. The CDR3 DNA sequence: TGTGCCAGCAGTCCCTACACCGGGGAGCTGTTTTTT. The encoded protein is CASSPYTGELFF.

For this clone: Additional DNA sequences in this sample encode the identical CDR3. The chain employs TRBV19 and TRBJ1-2; TRBD1 might be the D (5 bases). V was cut by 5 bases and J by 7 bases, with 11 bases left in between. Per the germline V gene, CDR1 is LNHDA and CDR2 is SQIVND (reference sequence). The CDR3 has 12 residues. CDR3 region: CASSARGGGYTF. The CDR3 coding sequence is TGTGCCAGTAGTGCCCGTGGGGGTGGCTACACCTTC.

The chain uses TRBV7-2 and TRBJ1-1, with TRBD1 as a possible D gene (5 bases). V lost 2 bases and J lost 2, with 18 bases in between. This CDR3 is 17 amino acids long. CDR1 and CDR2 (germline): SGHTA, FQGNSA. CDR3 protein: CASSLPRGRLINTEAFF. In DNA form, the CDR3 reads TGTGCCAGCAGCTTACCTAGGGGCCGCTTGATTAACACTGAAGCTTTCTTT.

CDR3 bases: TGTGCCAGCAGTGAACGGGCTAGCGGGAGCTCCTACGAGCAGTACTTC. Protein product: CASSERASGSSYEQYF. The chain employs TRBV6-1 and TRBJ2-7, with 10 positions matching TRBD2. V lost 2 bases to trimming and J lost 0 bases; unmatched junction nucleotides: 4. The CDR3 covers 16 residues. Germline V gene lookup returns CDR1 MNHNS and CDR2 SASEGT.

The chain carries TRBV20-1 and TRBJ2-3; D gene uncertain. Between the trimmed V and J ends, which lost 3 bases and 5 bases, there was a span of 6 bases. From germline, CDR1 is DFQATT and CDR2 SNEGSKA (reference sequence). This CDR3 spans 11 amino acids. The CDR3 DNA follows: TGCAGTGCTAGTATGGGAGATACGCAGTATTTT. This encodes CSASMGDTQYF.

The chain couples TRBV4-1 to TRBJ2-3; D is possibly TRBD2 (6 bases). V lost 1 base and J 4 bases, leaving 12 bases between the germline ends. The CDR3 spans 15 residues. Germline V gives CDR1 MGHRA, CDR2 YSYEKL. DNA for the CDR3: TGCGCCAGCAGCCAAGTTGGAGGGGTGCCAGATACGCAGTATTTT. The encoded protein is CASSQVGGVPDTQYF.